These 11 T cell receptor beta chains originate from one sample sequenced in a study of T cells after posttransplantation cyclophosphamide. TCRdb keeps only in-frame clones here, not all; method: immunoSEQ multiplex PCR. The sample includes about 52,000 clones, 86% of them seen just once. The sample consisted of PBMCs. The receptors were gathered from a man aged 25-40 years with a blood cancer, CMV-positive, and with a related stem cell donor.

The chain uses TRBV7-9 and TRBJ1-1; D not certain. Germline values: CDR1 SEHNR, CDR2 FQNEAQ (reference sequence). V was trimmed by 5 bases and J by 8 bases, leaving 6 bases between them. CDR3 length equals 10 residues. The CDR3 sequence: CASSGSEAFF. Here the CDR3 DNA reads TGTGCCAGCAGCGGCTCCGAAGCTTTCTTT.

The chain uses TRBV6-5 and TRBJ2-7; no clear D. Trimming took off 0 bases at V and 2 bases at J, with 8 bases between the two ends. The CDR3 is 14 residues long. Per germline, CDR1 MNHEY and CDR2 SVGAGI. The CDR3, as DNA: TGTGCCAGCAGTTACTCGAGGCAGACCTACGAGCAGTACTTC. Amino acid sequence: CASSYSRQTYEQYF.

The genes are TRBV30 and TRBJ2-7; D possibly corresponds to TRBD2 (7 bases). Between the trimmed V and J ends, which lost 0 bases and 2 bases, there was a span of 17 bases. Germline V CDR1 and CDR2: GTSNPN, SVGIG (reference sequence). CDR3 length: 16 residues. CDR3 amino acids: CAWSVGGGTRPYEQYF. CDR3 DNA: TGTGCCTGGAGTGTAGGGGGGGGGACCCGACCCTACGAGCAGTACTTC.

The chain combines TRBV30 with TRBJ1-1; TRBD1 aligns across 9 bases. V lost 2 bases and J lost 8; bases outside the gene matches: 6. The germline V gene encodes CDR1 GTSNPN and CDR2 SVGIG (reference sequence). The CDR3 is made up of 13 amino acids. The DNA for the CDR3 is TGTGCCTGGAGTCGGGGGGGACAGGGAGAAGCTTTCTTT. As protein: CAWSRGGQGEAFF.

The rearrangement uses TRBV6-1 and TRBJ2-1, with D uncertain. The V end was cut by 8 bases, the J end by 0 bases, with 14 bases between. The CDR3 is 15 amino acids. From germline, CDR1 is MNHNS and CDR2 SASEGT. The CDR3 sequence: CASEVALSSYNEQFF. The CDR3 bases are TGTGCCAGCGAGGTGGCTCTCAGCTCCTACAATGAGCAGTTCTTC.

The rearrangement uses TRBV7-2 and TRBJ1-3; tentatively, D is TRBD1 (6 bases). Germline V lookup: CDR1 SGHTA, CDR2 FQGNSA. Deletions cut 6 bases from V and 2 bases from J, with 11 bases between. This CDR3 spans 14 amino acids. The CDR3 DNA reads TGTGCCAGCAGGCCTACAGGGACTGGAAACACCATATATTTT. This sequence encodes CASRPTGTGNTIYF.

This clone was seen just once. The rearrangement uses TRBV5-1 and TRBJ2-2, with 8 nucleotides matching TRBD2. V gave up 4 bases and J gave up 0 bases; unmatched junction bases: 5. The CDR3 runs to 16 residues. The germline V gene has CDR1 SGHRS and CDR2 YFSETQ. CDR3 region: CASSPTSGPNTGELFF. In DNA form, the CDR3 reads TGCGCCAGCAGCCCCACTAGCGGCCCGAACACCGGGGAGCTGTTTTTT. The whole variable domain, filled in from reference TRBV5-1 and TRBJ2-2, reads KAGVTQTPRYLIKTRGQQVTLSCSPISGHRSVSWYQQTPGQGLQFLFEYFSETQRNKGNFPGRFSGRQFSNSRSEMNVSTLELGDSALYLCASSPTSGPNTGELFFGEGSRLTVL.

This CDR3 is CSVKQSGLRAYNEQFF. DNA of the CDR3: TGCAGCGTTAAACAGTCGGGGTTGCGGGCCTACAATGAGCAGTTCTTC. The chain uses TRBV29-1 and TRBJ2-1, with a weak D call TRBD2 (5 bases). Germline V gives CDR1 SQVTM, CDR2 ANQGSEA. This CDR3 contains 16 residues. V lost 5 bases and J 2 bases, leaving 19 bases between the germline ends.

This clone was observed once. The gene calls are TRBV5-4 and TRBJ2-7, with D perhaps TRBD2 (5 bases). Trimming removed 2 bases from V and 3 bases from J, with 12 bases in between. The CDR3 has 14 residues. In germline, CDR1 is SGHNT, CDR2 YYREEE (reference sequence). DNA for the CDR3: TGTGCCAGCAGCTTTAGCGACTCCCTCTACGAGCAGTACTTC. As protein: CASSFSDSLYEQYF.

The V call is TRBV7-2, the J call TRBJ2-7; 7 bases agree with TRBD2. CDR1 is SGHTA, CDR2 FQGNSA, per germline. J gave up 4 bases and V 0 bases, and 18 bases lay outside the gene matches. This CDR3 is 19 amino acids long. This chain's CDR3 is CASSLAIVGKRDSWYEQYF. CDR3 nucleotides: TGTGCCAGCAGCTTAGCCATTGTTGGAAAGCGGGACTCTTGGTACGAGCAGTACTTC.

The J gene is TRBJ2-3, the V gene TRBV21-1; the table's D gene call, TRBD2, was not cross checked with the DNA. TRBV21-1 is a recognized pseudogene. The CDR3 is 21 residues long. As DNA, the CDR3 is TGTGCCAGCAGCAAAGGCTCTGGGCTAGCGGGACTCCCCCCTAGCACAGATACGCAGTATTTT. It yields the protein CASSKGSGLAGLPPSTDTQYF.